This T cell receptor (beta chain) came from a study of cytomegalovirus exposure and HLA in healthy donors (dated by TCRdb to between 2016 and 2019). Background on the whole study: An earlier analysis of some 600 of the donors reported about 260 Gb of sequence data and around 110 million unique TCR beta sequences obtained from approximately 180 million T cells. Around 330 gigabases of sequencing data and around 80 million unique TCR sequences made up an early release that covered around 640 HLA-typed donors. Among the roughly 400 genotyped donors, around 81% belonged to the genetic ancestry cluster associated with self-reported Caucasian donors. The study aimed to test whether signatures of past pathogen exposure could be identified by cataloging public T cell receptors. Using immunosequencing, the study profiled T cell repertoires from 550 to 750 subjects and related those repertoires to cytomegalovirus serostatus. Besides the first cohort of about 730 subjects, a separate validation cohort made up of roughly 120 different subjects was used. To predict cytomegalovirus infection status, the study brought together high-throughput TCR immunosequencing, statistical association of individual TCRs with disease status, and machine learning. To study patterns of TCR occurrence, a later analysis re-analyzed previously published TCR beta repertoires from around 660 donors and added high-resolution HLA genotyping. The later analysis used no new phenotypic data to find candidate immune exposures, relying instead on TCR beta sequences and their occurrence across donors. An earlier analysis of several hundred of the donors applied high-throughput TCR beta sequencing to assess whether each TCR beta V gene segment acted as functional or pseudogenic. Donor age, sex, ethnicity and CMV serostatus were collected together with the repertoire data. A later genetic analysis took genome-wide SNP genotypes for 398 of the 666 donors and used that subset as a discovery cohort. All discovery cohort repertoires had been generated on a single sequencing platform. Both class I and class II loci were covered by HLA typing, at four-digit resolution. The number of typed donors differed by locus: about 620-640 for A, B, C, DRB1 and DQB1; approximately 540 for DQA1; 606 for DPA1; and 400 to 480 for DPB1. Roughly five DR-DQ haplotypes were handled as single units for association and clustering, since linkage in the cohort was strong. On average, around 230,000 unique TCR beta nucleotide sequences were sequenced per donor among more than 350 genotyped donors of the cohort, with 15% to 20% of those sequences being non-productive. Study-level results and caveats: A further reported finding was that TCR beta sequences accurately predicted the HLA-A and HLA-B alleles for most subjects in the first cohort. Compared with the roughly 600-donor mean, donors in an Asian-associated ancestry cluster had fewer N-insertions in productive TCRs, according to a later genetic analysis. Correlated functional status among segregating V segments might be attributable to linkage disequilibrium, but an unknown experimental factor could not be ruled out. Because some donors lacked HLA typing at each locus, the association tests relied only on the typed subset. Most TCR sequences were seen in very few donors, while some public TCRs were found in many individuals. V-gene and J-gene trimming of TCR beta chains was associated with a missense DCLRE1C variant in a later genetic analysis, and the association was replicated in an independent cohort. The authors suggested that the approach could potentially be extended to other disease states and immunological phenotypes. Compared with equally common non-associated chains, HLA-associated TCR beta chains in a later analysis were more clonally expanded and had lower generation probabilities. The classifier was reported to diagnose cytomegalovirus status with high specificity and sensitivity in both the original and validation cohorts. Broadly in line with IMGT annotations, most TCR beta V segments showed up in productive rearrangements about 87% or about 30% of the time in an earlier analysis of approximately 640 of the donors. A cluster of highly shared sequence variants was judged likely to represent a technical artifact of the sequencing pipeline. This cohort had only TCR beta chains sequenced, and the lack of alpha or paired-chain data limited which features could be detected. The only immune exposure information available for the cohort was CMV serostatus. In a later analysis, most CMV-associated TCR beta chains were found to appear HLA-restricted, with HLA associations seemingly driven largely by CMV exposure. According to a later analysis, TCR association rates differed among HLA loci, with DRB1 alleles showing the most associated TCRs and HLA-C alleles showing the fewest. Some IMGT-functional V segments, including TRBV6-2 and TRBV6-3, could not be distinguished by the 87-base-pair reads and were therefore excluded. At a false discovery rate of 0.05, a later analysis linked 15,000 to 20,000 TCR beta sequences to specific HLA alleles. A later analysis reported that several top co-occurrence clusters appeared linked to parvovirus B19, influenza, CMV and Epstein-Barr virus. The earlier analysis of 450 to 700 of the donors excluded roughly 16 rarely observed V segments, including chromosome 9 orphons, because counts were too low. Three of the identified cytomegalovirus-associated TCR beta chains were confirmed in vitro to be specific for cytomegalovirus antigens. The study gave a list of more than 150 TCR beta chains associated with cytomegalovirus. Sequencing depth was assumed to be roughly uniform across donors in the presence/absence analyses, though that assumption may not hold. When HLA alleles, especially DR and DQ, strongly co-occurred, attributing TCR associations to individual alleles was difficult.

As concerns this clone: The antigen it binds to is not known.

The cohort consisted of 600 or so healthy bone marrow donors. At the time of sampling, every cohort member was nominally healthy, though immune exposures that went unrecorded were likely present. The donor tested CMV seronegative, placing the donor among the 352 seronegative members of the cohort. A peripheral blood sample was collected from each donor, and TCR beta sequencing was performed on peripheral blood mononuclear cells. The Qiagen DNeasy Blood Extraction Kit was used to extract genomic DNA from the blood cell samples. CDR1 SGHRS and CDR2 YFSETQ were looked up in the germline V gene. The junction carries 10 bases between V and J, which are trimmed by 0 bases and 0 bases respectively. Its CDR3 holds 16 amino acids, cysteine through phenylalanine. Only the CDR3 DNA is retained, 48 bases long and in frame from the first base. Receptor amplification or capture employed the immunoSEQ multiplex PCR assay. A mixture of 60 forward primers for TCR Vbeta segments and 13 reverse primers for TCR Jbeta segments was used in the multiplex PCR. The CDR3 region of rearranged TCR beta genes was amplified from genomic DNA with a multiplex PCR assay. The Illumina HiSeq System was used to sequence the amplified TCR beta libraries as 87-base-pair reads. Concerning the study's data processing: A later analysis tallied some 79 million unique TCR beta chains across the 666 repertoires, and 10 million to 11 million of those chains were shared by two or more donors. To remove PCR and sequencing errors, raw reads were error-corrected and collapsed into unique sequences using a nearest-neighbor algorithm that merged closely related sequences. CDR3 sequences were aligned to IMGT reference sequences to assign V, D and J gene segments. Each retained sequence needed at least a six-nucleotide match to both a V gene segment and a J gene segment. A rearrangement was called productive if the CDR3 had no stop codons and remained in frame with V and J, and every other rearrangement was called non-productive. CDR3 was defined according to IMGT convention as the region running from the second conserved V-encoded cysteine to the conserved J-encoded phenylalanine. The earlier analysis of about 610 of the donors excluded sequences that lacked an unambiguous match to a single V gene segment. In an earlier analysis of 587 of the donors, V segments were called functional above 56.7% productive rearrangements and were called segregating when the between-donor standard deviation exceeded 5%. A statistical classification framework was built for diagnosing cytomegalovirus status from the catalog of TCR beta chain sequences. In a later analysis, TCR nucleotide sequences were compared against IMGT/GENE-DB human TR gene sequences so that V and J genes could be assigned. Using the TCRdist pipeline, a later analysis assigned CDR3 sequences along with most-parsimonious VDJ recombination scenarios. A later analysis defined each TCR beta chain by its CDR3 amino acid sequence plus V-gene family, and excluded reads lacking a unique V-gene family. In a later analysis, 550 to 650 highly shared, low-generation-probability nucleotide sequences were removed to address suspected cross-contamination and a sequencing artifact. A later analysis calculated a clonal expansion index for each public chain from normalized within-repertoire ranks of inferred template counts. A later analysis computed generation probabilities with a VDJ recombination model fitted to out-of-frame rearrangements, and checked the results against IGoR. In a later analysis, hypergeometric tests were used to score TCR-TCR, TCR-HLA and TCR-CMV co-occurrence, with a repertoire-size bias correction applied to TCR pairs. False discovery rates were estimated in a later analysis by permuting HLA or CMV assignments 20 times. In a later analysis, co-occurring TCRs were grouped using DBSCAN, with TCRdist sequence similarity added in when clustering inside HLA-allele-positive subsets. Repertoires with fewer than 30,000 or more than 120,000 public chains were left out of co-occurrence clustering, as were five repertoires with anomalous nucleotide sharing. As stored in TCRdb, this immuneACCESS dataset retains in-frame rearrangements with V and J assigned. A fraction of the clones does not appear; measured against another copy, unresolved V genes explain less than half of the discrepancy, and the remainder lacks a known reason. The V and J calls and clone size were taken over from that table, and D and trimming were inferred from the DNA. This sample's table carries approximately 110,000 clones. The ten most abundant clones make up around 3.4% of the sample.

Sequences were obtained from PBMCs. The receptor was isolated from a man younger than 40 in good health and CMV-seronegative. Rearrangement joined TRBV5-1 to TRBJ1-3, and perhaps TRBD1 as D gene, on 5 matching bases. The DNA sequence is TGCGCCAGCAGCTTGGGACAGTTAACCTCTGGAAACACCATATATTTT. It is translated as CASSLGQLTSGNTIYF.